This TCR beta chain was sequenced for a study of CD8+ T cells in alopecia areata (dated by TCRdb to 2016 to 2018). Context from the whole study: Treated patients were enrolled in an open-label pilot trial of oral tofacitinib, 5 to 10 mg twice daily, for moderate-to-severe alopecia areata. Clonality in the scalp was compared among normal scalp (n=4), patchy alopecia areata scalp (n=8), and alopecia totalis/universalis scalp (n=8). Patients on tofacitinib were biopsied at baseline and after 4 and 24 weeks of treatment, and several of the patients also had a later scalp biopsy. The study used high-throughput TCRbeta sequencing to examine T cell clonal expansion in alopecia areata, in both the C3H/HeJ mouse model and human patients. Patients stayed on tofacitinib for 6 to 18 months and then had 6 months of follow-up off drug so that delayed response and recurrence could be assessed. Scalp tissue and sorted CD4+ and CD8+ peripheral blood T cells from patchy and totalis/universalis alopecia areata patients and from healthy controls were covered by human TCRbeta sequencing. RNA was extracted with the PAXgene miRNA kit for fixed scalp, the miRNeasy kit for PBMCs, and the RNeasy kit for mouse skin. TCRbeta CDR3 regions were amplified by immunoSEQ multiplex PCR with 35 Vbeta forward and 13 Jbeta reverse primers. Overall results and qualifications from the work: Compared with normal scalp, lesional scalp had higher clonality and more expanded CD8+ clones, particularly in alopecia totalis/universalis, a pattern that suggests antigenic drive. Unlike mouse skin, which is dominated by gammadelta T cells, normal human skin has resident alphabeta T cells that are also sequenced, and this complicates analysis of the scalp TCR repertoire. TCR sequences shared between patients were less clear than in mice, possibly partly because of HLA diversity in the patient population.

Concerning this clone: No cognate antigen has been identified for it. Within one base of it there is no much larger clone, and no base qualities were kept.

The library was made by the immunoSEQ multiplex PCR assay. RNA was extracted from all samples and reverse transcribed into cDNA, which served as template for TCR sequencing. SuperScript III was used for first-strand cDNA synthesis, primed with a 2:1 mix of oligo-dT and random hexamers. A synthetic immune receptor repertoire was used to measure amplification bias, and any remaining bias was corrected computationally. The original pipeline was this. Raw reads were preprocessed to remove errors, and CDR3 was defined according to IMGT conventions as the region from the conserved cysteine to phenylalanine. To get clonality, Shannon entropy was normalized by log2 of the number of productive unique TCRs and the result was subtracted from 1. Scalp TCRbeta sequences were cross-referenced with sorted blood CD4 and CD8 repertoires so that the CD4 or CD8 identity of scalp clones could be inferred. Here the immuneACCESS table is served through TCRdb, limited to in-frame sequences with V and J called. Missing clones are a known gap in these copies; in checked studies unresolved V genes cover under half, and the rest lacks a known reason. Clone size and V and J calls were adopted from that table, with D and trimming inferred from the DNA. A total of roughly 250,000 clones appear in this sample, 67% of them only once. Around 1.2% of the sample is in the top ten clones.

The intended sense of this specimen's time point label: baseline before oral tofacitinib. Lesional scalp punch biopsies and peripheral blood were obtained from alopecia areata patients. PBMCs were isolated by density centrifugation and stained for CD3, CD4 and CD8, and CD4+ and CD8+ T cells were sorted on a FACSAria. Reading from cysteine to phenylalanine, the CDR3 counts 15 amino acids. Only the CDR3 DNA stays, 45 bases, in frame from base 1. V is shortened by 3 bases, J by 7 bases, and the region joining them spans 19 bases. According to the germline V gene (reference sequence), CDR1 reads GTSNPN and CDR2 reads SVGIG.

This sample comprised CD4+ T cells sorted from blood, obtained at week 0. The chain joins TRBV30 to TRBJ2-4; the D segment cannot be called with confidence. The receptor was isolated from a human donor with alopecia areata. CDR3 reads: CAWSPPSPGWNIQYF. The nucleotide sequence is TGTGCCTGGAGCCCCCCGTCGCCAGGATGGAACATTCAGTACTTC.